This record looks at one T cell receptor beta chain sequence and its context. The antigen is not known. This specimen belongs to a study of naive and memory T cell subsets. From the second PCR step, alpha and beta chains were amplified apart. Trimming took 6 bases from V and 0 from J; bases not matched to a gene: 6. Per the germline V gene, CDR1 is DFQATT and CDR2 is SNEGSKA (reference sequence). This CDR3 region has 14 residues. An equimolar mix of two oligonucleotides served as the beta constant-region primer for TRBC1 and TRBC2. The ligated cDNA underwent four PCR rounds using SP2 and nested alpha and beta constant-region primers. A 12-nucleotide UMI and the SP2 primer were added to the cDNA 3' end by oligonucleotide ligation. Using its own MiXCR run on the UMI-ligation and nested PCR reads, TCRdb lists one record per CDR3 protein. The table lists approximately 150,000 distinct CDR3 sequences, roughly 22% of them singletons, with approximately 0.1% in the top ten.

Notes on the study in general: Especially in CD8 cells, naive repertoires contained a few larger clonotypes, possibly CD45RA-re-expressing memory cells. No ground truth validated the naive and memory repertoire findings. In naive cells, over 90% of TCR sequences were seen only once.

The sample consisted of naive CD4+ T cells from blood. This sequence originates from a human donor in good health. The chain is built from TRBV20-1 and TRBJ1-1; 8 bases are shared with TRBD1. This CDR3 is CSAPRQGMNTEAFF. The CDR3 DNA follows: TGCAGTGCACCCCGACAGGGGATGAACACTGAAGCTTTCTTT.